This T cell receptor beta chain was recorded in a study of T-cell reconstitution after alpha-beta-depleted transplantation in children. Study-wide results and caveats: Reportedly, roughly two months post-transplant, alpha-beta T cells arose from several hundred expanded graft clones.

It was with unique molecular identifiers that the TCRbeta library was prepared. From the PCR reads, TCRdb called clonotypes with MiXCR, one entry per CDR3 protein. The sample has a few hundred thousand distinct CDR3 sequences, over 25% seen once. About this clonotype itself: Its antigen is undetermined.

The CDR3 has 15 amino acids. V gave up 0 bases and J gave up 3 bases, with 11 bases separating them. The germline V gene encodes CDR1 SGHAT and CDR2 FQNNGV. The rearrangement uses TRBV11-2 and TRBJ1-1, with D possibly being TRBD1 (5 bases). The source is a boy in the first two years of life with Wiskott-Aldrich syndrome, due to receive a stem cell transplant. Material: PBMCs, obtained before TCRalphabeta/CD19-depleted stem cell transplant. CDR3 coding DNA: TGTGCCAGCAGCTTAGATCTCGTCAGGGACACTGAAGCTTTCTTT. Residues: CASSLDLVRDTEAFF.